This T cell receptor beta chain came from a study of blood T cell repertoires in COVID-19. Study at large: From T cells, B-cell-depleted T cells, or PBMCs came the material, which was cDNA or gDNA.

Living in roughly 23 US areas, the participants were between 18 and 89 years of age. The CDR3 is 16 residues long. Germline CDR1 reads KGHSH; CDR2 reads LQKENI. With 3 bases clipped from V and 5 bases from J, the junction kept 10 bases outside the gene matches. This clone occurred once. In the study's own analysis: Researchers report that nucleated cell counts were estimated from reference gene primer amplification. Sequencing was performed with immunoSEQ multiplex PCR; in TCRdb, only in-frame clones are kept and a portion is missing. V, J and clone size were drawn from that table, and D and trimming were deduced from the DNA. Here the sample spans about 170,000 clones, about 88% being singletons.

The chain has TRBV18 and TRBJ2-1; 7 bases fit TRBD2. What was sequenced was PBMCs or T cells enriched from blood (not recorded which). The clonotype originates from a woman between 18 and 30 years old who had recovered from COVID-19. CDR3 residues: CASSPRVRGRDNEQFF. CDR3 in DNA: TGTGCCAGCTCACCGAGGGTTCGCGGGAGAGACAATGAGCAGTTCTTC.